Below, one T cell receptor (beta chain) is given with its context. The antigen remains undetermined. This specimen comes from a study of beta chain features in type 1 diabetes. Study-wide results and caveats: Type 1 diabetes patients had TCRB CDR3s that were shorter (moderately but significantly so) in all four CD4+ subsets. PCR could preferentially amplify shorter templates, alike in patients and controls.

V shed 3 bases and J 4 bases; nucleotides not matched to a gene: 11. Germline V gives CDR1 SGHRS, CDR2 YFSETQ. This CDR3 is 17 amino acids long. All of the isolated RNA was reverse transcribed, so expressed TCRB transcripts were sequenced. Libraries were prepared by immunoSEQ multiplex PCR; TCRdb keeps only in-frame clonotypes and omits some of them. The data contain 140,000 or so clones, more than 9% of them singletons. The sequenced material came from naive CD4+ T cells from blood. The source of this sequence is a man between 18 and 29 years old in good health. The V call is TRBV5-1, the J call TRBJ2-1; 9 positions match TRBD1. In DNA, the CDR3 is TGCGCCAGCAGCTCAATGCCCCCGGACAGGGGTTACAATGAGCAGTTCTTC. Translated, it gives CASSSMPPDRGYNEQFF. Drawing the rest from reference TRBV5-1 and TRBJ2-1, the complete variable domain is KAGVTQTPRYLIKTRGQQVTLSCSPISGHRSVSWYQQTPGQGLQFLFEYFSETQRNKGNFPGRFSGRQFSNSRSEMNVSTLELGDSALYLCASSSMPPDRGYNEQFFGPGTRLTVL.